These 24 T cell receptor beta chains share one sample of origin, sequenced in a study of patients and donors after allogeneic stem cell transplantation. MiXCR was run by TCRdb on the RT-PCR reads, yielding one entry per CDR3 protein. Altogether about 960,000 distinct CDR3 sequences are present, more than 15% being singletons, with the ten largest covering 6%. Sequencing used blood, either unsorted or a sorted T cell fraction (not recorded which). These receptor sequences come from a human donor who was either an allogeneic HSCT recipient or a stem cell or donor lymphocyte infusion donor (not recorded which). It is not recorded whose cells these are; they may come from a transplant donor.

This rearrangement joins TRBV5-1 to TRBJ2-7; weak D call: TRBD2 (5 bases). This CDR3 has 14 amino acids. Germline V gene lookup returns CDR1 SGHRS and CDR2 YFSETQ. Trimming removed 0 bases from V and 7 bases from J, with 14 bases in between. Here the CDR3 reads CASSLVGETTEQYF. The CDR3 bases are TGCGCCAGCAGCTTGGTGGGAGAAACTACGGAGCAGTACTTC.

This clonotype was counted at least ten times. This chain joins TRBV5-1 and TRBJ1-2; the D is unclear. V lost 3 bases and J 0 bases, leaving 6 bases between the germline ends. CDR3 length equals 13 residues. The germline gives CDR1 SGHRS, CDR2 YFSETQ. The CDR3 sequence is CASSSRTNYGYTF. The CDR3 DNA follows: TGCGCCAGCAGCTCCAGAACTAACTATGGCTACACCTTC.

This clonotype was counted only a few times. In DNA, the CDR3 is TGTGCCAGCAGTTACTCGGAGATCCGGGCCAAGTACTTC. It codes for CASSYSEIRAKYF. The genes are TRBV6-5 and TRBJ2-5, with D unclear. V lost 0 bases to trimming and J lost 12 bases, with 14 bases between them. The germline V gene has CDR1 MNHEY and CDR2 SVGAGI. This CDR3 contains 13 residues.

This clonotype has a single count. The gene calls are TRBV9 and TRBJ2-2; 9 bases line up with TRBD1. From germline, CDR1 is SGDLS and CDR2 YYNGEE. Germline trimming cut 5 bases from V and 4 bases from J; bases unmatched to any gene: 6. This CDR3 contains 15 residues. CDR3 sequence (DNA): TGTGCCAGCAGTCATCAGGACAGGGGCACCGGGGAGCTGTTTTTT. It specifies CASSHQDRGTGELFF.

The rearrangement uses TRBV6-2 or TRBV6-3 and TRBJ2-3, with 8 bases lining up with TRBD2. The CDR3 runs 16 residues. Trimming took 8 bases from V and 0 from J; bases not matched to a gene: 10. Germline lookup yields CDR1 MNHEY and CDR2 SVGEGT. CDR3 protein: CASRGLAIRSTDTQYF. CDR3 sequence (DNA): TGTGCCAGCCGCGGACTAGCCATAAGAAGCACAGATACGCAGTATTTT.

This clonotype was seen a few times. This chain joins TRBV25-1 and TRBJ2-7; a possible D gene is TRBD2 (5 bases). The V gene's germline CDR1 is MGHDK and CDR2 SYGVNS. V lost 4 bases and J 3 bases, leaving 13 bases between the germline ends. The length of the CDR3 is 14 residues. CDR3 sequence: CASSGRERIYEQYF. The DNA for the CDR3 is TGTGCCAGCAGTGGAAGGGAGCGGATCTACGAGCAGTACTTC.

The chain carries TRBV11-2 and TRBJ2-1, with 9 bases that match TRBD2. CDR3 size: 20 residues. The trim removed 1 base at V and 7 bases at J, leaving 20 bases unmatched. Germline lookup yields CDR1 SGHAT and CDR2 FQNNGV. CDR3 nucleotide sequence: TGTGCCAGCAGCTTAGGTCTAAGGGGGGGTCGGCGGGAGGGTCGGAATGAGCAGTTCTTC. Translation gives CASSLGLRGGRREGRNEQFF.

This clonotype was observed at least ten times. CDR3 sequence (DNA): TGTGCCAGCAGTTTGCGGGGGCGCACAGATACGCAGTATTTT. Protein sequence: CASSLRGRTDTQYF. The rearrangement joins TRBV12-3 or TRBV12-4 to TRBJ2-3, with TRBD2 as a possible D gene (7 bases). The length of the CDR3 is 14 residues. V shed 3 bases and J shed 1 base, with 8 bases lying between them.

This clonotype was picked up a small number of times. The gene calls are TRBV5-1 and TRBJ1-1; D gene ambiguous. Trimming pared 3 bases from V and 4 bases from J, leaving 10 bases between. This CDR3 is 13 amino acids long. From germline, CDR1 is SGHRS and CDR2 YFSETQ. The CDR3 reads CASSYGPTTEAFF. The CDR3 nucleotides read TGCGCCAGCAGCTACGGCCCTACCACTGAAGCTTTCTTT.

The sample holds a few counts of this clonotype. The chain is built from TRBV6-6 and TRBJ1-2; D is unclear. V was cut by 8 bases and J by 4 bases, with 14 bases left in between. CDR3 length: 13 residues. The germline CDR1 and CDR2 sequences are MNHNY and SVGAGI (reference sequence). The CDR3 DNA reads as TGTGCCAGCTTCCTCCCATCGGTCTATGGCTACACCTTC. It yields the protein CASFLPSVYGYTF.

The chain links TRBV24-1 to TRBJ2-1; D unclear. Deletions cut 4 bases from V and 5 bases from J, with 5 bases between. This CDR3 is built from 12 residues. CDR1 and CDR2 from the germline V gene are KGHDR and SFDVKD. In nucleotides, the CDR3 is TGTGCCACCAGTGACGCTCACAATGAGCAGTTCTTC. Amino acid sequence: CATSDAHNEQFF.

The rearrangement uses TRBV24-1 and TRBJ2-3, with TRBD1 identical over 9 bases. There are 16 residues in the CDR3. Unmatched junction bases numbered 8, after V lost 4 bases and J lost 4 bases. In germline, CDR1 is KGHDR, CDR2 SFDVKD. This CDR3 reads CATSDPGTGTPDTQYF. In DNA form, the CDR3 reads TGTGCCACCAGTGACCCCGGGACAGGGACCCCAGATACGCAGTATTTT.

The V call is TRBV4-2, the J call TRBJ2-1, with 12 bases fitting TRBD2. In germline, CDR1 is LGHNA, CDR2 YNFKEQ. V shed 2 bases and J 3 bases; nucleotides not matched to a gene: 11. This CDR3 is built from 19 residues. The CDR3 sequence is CASSQRPRTSGTFYNEQFF. CDR3 DNA sequence: TGTGCCAGCAGCCAAAGACCGAGGACTAGCGGGACGTTCTACAATGAGCAGTTCTTC.

There are a few counts of this clonotype. The chain joins TRBV7-3 to TRBJ2-1, with TRBD2 matching 8 bases. This CDR3 is built from 16 residues. Germline CDR1 is SGHTA and CDR2 is FQGTGA. J was trimmed by 9 bases and V by 4 bases; bases with no gene match: 14. In DNA, the CDR3 is TGTGCCAGCAGCTCCACAGGGACTAGAGGTCGAGGTGAGCAGTTCTTC. Its translation: CASSSTGTRGRGEQFF.

In this sample, this clonotype turned up a few times. The chain carries TRBV20-1 and TRBJ2-3, with D perhaps assigned TRBD1 or TRBD2 (5 bases each). Germline CDR1 and CDR2: DFQATT and SNEGSKA (reference sequence). Trimming cost V 5 bases and J 2 bases, with 11 bases left between them. CDR3 length: 13 amino acids. As DNA, the CDR3 is TGCAGTGCTCGGGACCACAACACAGATACGCAGTATTTT. This encodes CSARDHNTDTQYF.

This clonotype showed up just a few times. The rearrangement uses TRBV10-3 and TRBJ1-1; D remains ambiguous. The ends were cut back, 3 bases at V and 5 bases at J, with 7 bases in the middle. CDR1 ENHRY and CDR2 SYGVKD come from the germline V gene. CDR3 length: 12 residues. The CDR3 loop is CAISDLGTEAFF. CDR3 DNA sequence: TGTGCCATCAGTGACTTGGGGACTGAAGCTTTCTTT.

A few counts support this clonotype. CDR3 nucleotides: TGTGCCTGGAGTTTTGGCTACGAGCAGTACTTC. As protein: CAWSFGYEQYF. The V call is TRBV30, the J call TRBJ2-7, with unresolved D. CDR1 is GTSNPN, CDR2 SVGIG, per germline (reference sequence). The CDR3 runs 11 residues. Trimming shortened V by 2 bases and J by 3 bases, and 5 bases separated the two germline ends.

There are a few counts of this clonotype. Here the CDR3 reads CAWSVFRQGSSGANVLTF. The CDR3 DNA follows: TGTGCCTGGAGTGTCTTTCGGCAGGGGAGCTCTGGGGCCAACGTCCTGACTTTC. The chain recombines TRBV30 with TRBJ2-6, with a tentative D call TRBD1 (6 bases). V gave up 0 bases and J gave up 0 bases, with 15 bases separating them. Germline V gives CDR1 GTSNPN, CDR2 SVGIG (reference sequence). The CDR3 consists of 18 residues.

This chain joins TRBV29-1 and TRBJ2-3; D gene uncertain. This CDR3 contains 13 residues. The V and J ends lost 7 bases and 2 bases respectively, with 13 bases between them. Germline assignment: CDR1 SQVTM and CDR2 ANQGSEA. CDR3 region: CSAHKGNTDTQYF. The CDR3 DNA sequence: TGCAGCGCCCACAAGGGAAACACAGATACGCAGTATTTT.

This clonotype was counted between two and nine times. The gene calls are TRBV20-1 and TRBJ1-1; possibly TRBD1 for D (6 bases). V lost 5 bases, J lost 3 bases, and 16 bases lay in between. The CDR3 contains 14 residues. Germline loops: CDR1 DFQATT, CDR2 SNEGSKA (reference sequence). The CDR3 region has the DNA TGCAGTGCTGGGAAGGACAAGGGGGACACTGAAGCTTTCTTT. Its translation is CSAGKDKGDTEAFF.

The chain recombines TRBV12-3 or TRBV12-4 with TRBJ1-5; D is perhaps TRBD1 (5 bases). Trimming cost V 3 bases and J 12 bases, with 12 bases left between them. The CDR3 runs 12 residues. CDR3 loop: CASSLRGEHQHF. CDR3 nucleotides: TGTGCCAGCAGTTTGCGGGGCGAGCACCAGCATTTT.

This clonotype was observed a handful of times. The chain combines TRBV20-1 with TRBJ1-6; TRBD1 matches at 7 bases. CDR1 and CDR2 (germline): DFQATT, SNEGSKA (reference sequence). Trimming took 1 base from V and 5 from J; bases not matched to a gene: 5. CDR3 length: 15 amino acids. In DNA form, the CDR3 reads TGCAGTGCTAGAGTCCGACAGGGCGATAATTCACCCCTCCACTTT. Translation gives CSARVRQGDNSPLHF.

V is TRBV12-3 or TRBV12-4 and J is TRBJ1-5; the match to TRBD1 covers 8 bases. The CDR3 has 16 residues. Trimming took 11 bases from V and 5 from J; bases not matched to a gene: 17. CDR3 in DNA: TGTGCCCGCACGGGTCCCGGGACAGGCCCAGATCAGCCCCAGCATTTT. It codes for CARTGPGTGPDQPQHF.

The chain couples TRBV7-2 to TRBJ2-1; TRBD1 agrees at 8 bases. The CDR3 has 16 amino acids. The ends lost 3 bases at V and 2 bases at J; junction bases unmatched: 6. The germline gives CDR1 SGHTA, CDR2 FQGNSA. For the CDR3, the DNA is TGTGCCAGCAGCTTGGGGACAGGACGAGCCTACAATGAGCAGTTCTTC. Translating gives CASSLGTGRAYNEQFF.